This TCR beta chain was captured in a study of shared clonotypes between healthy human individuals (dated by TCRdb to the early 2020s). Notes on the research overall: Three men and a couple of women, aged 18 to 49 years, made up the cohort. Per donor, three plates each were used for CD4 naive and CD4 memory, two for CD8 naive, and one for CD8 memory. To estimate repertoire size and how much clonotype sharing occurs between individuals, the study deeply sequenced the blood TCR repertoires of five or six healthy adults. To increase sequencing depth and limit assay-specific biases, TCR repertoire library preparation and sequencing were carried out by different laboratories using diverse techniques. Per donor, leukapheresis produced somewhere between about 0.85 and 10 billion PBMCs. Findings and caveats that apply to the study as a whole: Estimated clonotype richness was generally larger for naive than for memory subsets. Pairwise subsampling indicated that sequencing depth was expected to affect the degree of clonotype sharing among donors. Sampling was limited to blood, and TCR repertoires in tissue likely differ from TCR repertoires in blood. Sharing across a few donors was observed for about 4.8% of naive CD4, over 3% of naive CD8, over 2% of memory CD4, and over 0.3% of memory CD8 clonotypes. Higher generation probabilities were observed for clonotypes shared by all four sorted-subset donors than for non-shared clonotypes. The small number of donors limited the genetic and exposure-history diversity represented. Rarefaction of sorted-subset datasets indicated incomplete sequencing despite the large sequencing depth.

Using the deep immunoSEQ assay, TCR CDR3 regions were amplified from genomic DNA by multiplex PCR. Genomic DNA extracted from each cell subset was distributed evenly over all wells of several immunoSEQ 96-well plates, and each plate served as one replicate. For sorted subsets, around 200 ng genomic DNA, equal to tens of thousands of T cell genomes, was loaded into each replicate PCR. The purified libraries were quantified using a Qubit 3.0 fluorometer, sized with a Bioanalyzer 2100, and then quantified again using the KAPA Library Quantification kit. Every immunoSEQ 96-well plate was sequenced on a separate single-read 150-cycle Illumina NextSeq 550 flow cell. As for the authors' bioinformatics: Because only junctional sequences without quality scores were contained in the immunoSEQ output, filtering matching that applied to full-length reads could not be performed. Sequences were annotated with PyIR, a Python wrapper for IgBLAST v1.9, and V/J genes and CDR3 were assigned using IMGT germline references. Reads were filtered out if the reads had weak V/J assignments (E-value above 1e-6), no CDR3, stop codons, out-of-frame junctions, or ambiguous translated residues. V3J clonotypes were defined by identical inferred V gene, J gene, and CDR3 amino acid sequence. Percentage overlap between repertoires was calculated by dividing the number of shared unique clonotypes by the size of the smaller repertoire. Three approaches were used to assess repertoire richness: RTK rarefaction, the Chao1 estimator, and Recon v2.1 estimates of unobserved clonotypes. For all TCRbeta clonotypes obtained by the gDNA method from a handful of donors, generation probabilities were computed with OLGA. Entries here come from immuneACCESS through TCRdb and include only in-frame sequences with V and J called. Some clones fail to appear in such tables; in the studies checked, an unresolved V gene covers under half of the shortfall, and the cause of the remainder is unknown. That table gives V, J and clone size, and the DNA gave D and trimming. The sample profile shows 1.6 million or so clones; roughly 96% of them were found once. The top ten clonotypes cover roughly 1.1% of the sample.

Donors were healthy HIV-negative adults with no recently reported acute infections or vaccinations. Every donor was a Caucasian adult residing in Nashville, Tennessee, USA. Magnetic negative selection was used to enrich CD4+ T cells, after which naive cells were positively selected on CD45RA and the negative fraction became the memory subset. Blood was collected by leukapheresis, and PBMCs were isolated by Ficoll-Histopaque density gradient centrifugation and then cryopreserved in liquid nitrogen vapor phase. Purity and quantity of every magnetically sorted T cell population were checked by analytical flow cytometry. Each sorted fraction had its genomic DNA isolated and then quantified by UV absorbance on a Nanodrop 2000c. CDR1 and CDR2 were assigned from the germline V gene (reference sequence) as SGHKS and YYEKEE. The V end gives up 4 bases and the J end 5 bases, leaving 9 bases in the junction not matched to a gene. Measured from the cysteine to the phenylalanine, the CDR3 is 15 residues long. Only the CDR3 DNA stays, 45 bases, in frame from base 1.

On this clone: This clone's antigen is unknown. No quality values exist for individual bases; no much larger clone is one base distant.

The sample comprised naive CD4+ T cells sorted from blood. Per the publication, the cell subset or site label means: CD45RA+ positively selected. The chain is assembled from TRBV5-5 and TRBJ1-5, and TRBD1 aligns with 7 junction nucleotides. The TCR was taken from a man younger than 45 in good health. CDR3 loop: CASSPTGDGDQPQHF. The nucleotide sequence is TGTGCCAGCAGCCCCACAGGGGATGGCGATCAGCCCCAGCATTTT. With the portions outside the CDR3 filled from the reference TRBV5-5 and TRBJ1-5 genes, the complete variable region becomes DAGVTQSPTHLIKTRGQQVTLRCSPISGHKSVSWYQQVLGQGPQFIFQYYEKEERGRGNFPDRFSARQFPNYSSELNVNALLLGDSALYLCASSPTGDGDQPQHFGDGTRLSIL.